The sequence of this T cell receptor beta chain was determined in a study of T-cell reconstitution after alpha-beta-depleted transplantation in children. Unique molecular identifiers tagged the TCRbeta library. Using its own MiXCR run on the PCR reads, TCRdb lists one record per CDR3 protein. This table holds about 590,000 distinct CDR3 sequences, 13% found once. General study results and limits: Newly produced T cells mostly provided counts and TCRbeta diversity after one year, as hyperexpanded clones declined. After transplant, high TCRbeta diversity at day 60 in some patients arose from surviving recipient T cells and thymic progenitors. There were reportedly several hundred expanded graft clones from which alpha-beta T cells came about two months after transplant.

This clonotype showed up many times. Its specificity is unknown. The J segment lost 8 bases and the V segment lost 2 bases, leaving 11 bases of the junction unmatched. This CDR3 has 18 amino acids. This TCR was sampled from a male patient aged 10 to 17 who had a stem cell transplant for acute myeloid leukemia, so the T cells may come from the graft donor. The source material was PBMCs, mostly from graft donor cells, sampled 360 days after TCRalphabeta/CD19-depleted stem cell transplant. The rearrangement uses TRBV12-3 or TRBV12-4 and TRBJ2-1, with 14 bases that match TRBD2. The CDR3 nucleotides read TGTGCCAGCAGTTTACATATAGGGGGGACTAGCGGGAGTGATGAGCAGTTCTTC. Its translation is CASSLHIGGTSGSDEQFF.